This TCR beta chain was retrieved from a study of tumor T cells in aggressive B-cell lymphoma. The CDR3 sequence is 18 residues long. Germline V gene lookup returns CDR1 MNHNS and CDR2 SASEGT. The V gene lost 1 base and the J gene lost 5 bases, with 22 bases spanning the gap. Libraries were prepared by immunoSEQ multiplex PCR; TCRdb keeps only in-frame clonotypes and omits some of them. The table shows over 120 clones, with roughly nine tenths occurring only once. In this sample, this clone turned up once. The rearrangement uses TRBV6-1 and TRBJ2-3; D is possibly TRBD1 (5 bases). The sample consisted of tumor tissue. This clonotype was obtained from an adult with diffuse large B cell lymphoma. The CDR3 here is CASSEEWGPNGYGDTQYF. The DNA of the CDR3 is TGTGCCAGCAGTGAAGAATGGGGCCCGAACGGATACGGAGATACGCAGTATTTT.